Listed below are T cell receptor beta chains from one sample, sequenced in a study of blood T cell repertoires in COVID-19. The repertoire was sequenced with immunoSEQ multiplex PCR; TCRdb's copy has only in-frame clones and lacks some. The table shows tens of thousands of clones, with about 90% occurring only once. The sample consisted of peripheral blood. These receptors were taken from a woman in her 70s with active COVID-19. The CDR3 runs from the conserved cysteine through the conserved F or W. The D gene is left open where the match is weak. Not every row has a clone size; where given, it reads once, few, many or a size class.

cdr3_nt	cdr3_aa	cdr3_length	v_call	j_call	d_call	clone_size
TGTGCCAGCAGCCCTTTAAACACTGAAGCTTTCTTT	CASSPLNTEAFF	12	TRBV5-8	TRBJ1-1	-	-
TGTGCCAGCCAACTAGCGGGCGCAGATACGCAGTATTTT	CASQLAGADTQYF	13	TRBV7-2	TRBJ2-3	TRBD2	-
TGTGCCAGTAGTGGGAGCGAACACACAGATACGCAGTATTTT	CASSGSEHTDTQYF	14	TRBV19	TRBJ2-3	-	once
TGTGCCAGCAGCTTACTAATTTTGACAGGGCTCTCTGGAAACACCATATATTTT	CASSLLILTGLSGNTIYF	18	TRBV7-9	TRBJ1-3	TRBD1	-
TGTGCCAGCAGGACCCCGGGACAGGGAATGGAGACCCAGTACTTC	CASRTPGQGMETQYF	15	TRBV28	TRBJ2-5	TRBD1	-
TGTGCCAGCAGCTTACAGACTTCTCGGTATGGCTACACCTTC	CASSLQTSRYGYTF	14	TRBV11-2	TRBJ1-2	-	-
TGTGCCAGCAGCGTAGAGCGGTCAAGGGTGAATGAGCAGTTCTTC	CASSVERSRVNEQFF	15	TRBV9	TRBJ2-1	-	-
TGTGCCAGCAGCCAAGATCGCCAGACCTACAATGAGCAGTTCTTC	CASSQDRQTYNEQFF	15	TRBV14	TRBJ2-1	-	-
TGCGCCAGCAGCCACCCGGGGTCGGGGAACTATGGCTACACCTTC	CASSHPGSGNYGYTF	15	TRBV4-1	TRBJ1-2	-	-
TGTGCCAGCAGCCTTACTAGCGGGGGTTCCGATACGCAGTATTTT	CASSLTSGGSDTQYF	15	TRBV6-6	TRBJ2-3	TRBD2	-
TGTGCCAGAAGCTACCCCCGGGACAGGGGGCGGTTCTACAATGAGCAGTTCTTC	CARSYPRDRGRFYNEQFF	18	TRBV5-3	TRBJ2-1	TRBD1	-
TGTGCCAGCAGTCCCGACAGGGGGCGTAGCTATGGCTACACCTTC	CASSPDRGRSYGYTF	15	TRBV2	TRBJ1-2	TRBD1	-
TGTGCCAGCAGTTCCCCGGATGAGCAGTTCTTC	CASSSPDEQFF	11	TRBV6-5	TRBJ2-1	-	-
TGTGCCAGCAGCTTAGAAGGGGCTCAGCCCCAGCATTTT	CASSLEGAQPQHF	13	TRBV7-9	TRBJ1-5	-	-
TGTGCCAGCAGTGACGTGGGACAGCTGACCTACGAGCAGTACTTC	CASSDVGQLTYEQYF	15	TRBV2	TRBJ2-7	TRBD1	-